The T cell receptor beta chain under discussion was sequenced for a study of fetal regulatory T cell absence and autoimmunity. Study findings and constraints: Oligoclonal TCR enrichment in pancreas over cord blood reached over 100-fold for some clones.

This was a survey-level run. Generated by immunoSEQ multiplex PCR, the TCRdb table keeps only in-frame clones and is missing some. This sample has about 43,000 clones; roughly four fifths occur once, and the top ten carry approximately 0.37%. The V gene end was trimmed by 4 bases and the J gene end by 5 bases; junction bases not matched to a gene: 8. Germline V gives CDR1 SGHNT, CDR2 YYREEE (reference sequence). The CDR3 is 14 amino acids. A remark on this clone: Its antigen is not known.

Sample: cord blood. The source of this sequence is a newborn boy with IPEX syndrome. The rearrangement links TRBV5-4 to TRBJ2-5; 7 bases map to TRBD2. Written as DNA, the CDR3 is TGTGCCAGCAGCAAGCGGGGCGATGGGGAGACCCAGTACTTC. This codes for CASSKRGDGETQYF.